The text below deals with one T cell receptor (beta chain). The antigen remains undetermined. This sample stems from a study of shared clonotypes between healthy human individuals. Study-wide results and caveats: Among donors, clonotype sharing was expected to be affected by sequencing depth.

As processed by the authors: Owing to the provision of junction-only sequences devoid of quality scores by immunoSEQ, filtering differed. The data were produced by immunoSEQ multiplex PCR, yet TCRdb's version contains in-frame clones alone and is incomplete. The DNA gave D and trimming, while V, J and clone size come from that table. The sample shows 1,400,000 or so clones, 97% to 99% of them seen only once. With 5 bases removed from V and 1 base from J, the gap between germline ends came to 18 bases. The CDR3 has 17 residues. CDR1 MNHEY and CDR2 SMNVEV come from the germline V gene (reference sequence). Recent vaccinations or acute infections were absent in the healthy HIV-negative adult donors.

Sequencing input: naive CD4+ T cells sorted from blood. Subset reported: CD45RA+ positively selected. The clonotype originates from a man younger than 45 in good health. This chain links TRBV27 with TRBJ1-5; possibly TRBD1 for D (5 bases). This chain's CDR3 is CASSLHSRQGSNQPQHF. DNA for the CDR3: TGTGCCAGCAGTCTACATAGTCGGCAGGGAAGCAATCAGCCCCAGCATTTT.